The next 15 T cell receptor beta chains were all read from a single sample in a study of cytomegalovirus exposure and HLA in healthy donors (dated by TCRdb to between 2016 and 2019). The library was generated by the immunoSEQ multiplex PCR assay. For the multiplex PCR, a mixture combining 60 forward primers for TCR Vbeta segments and 13 reverse primers for TCR Jbeta segments was used. TCRdb retrieved this table from immuneACCESS and kept in-frame rearrangements only. Not all clones are present; in checked studies, unresolved V genes account for under half, and no reason is known for the remainder. Within this sample are around 140,000 clones, with 79% of them counted one time only. The ten largest clones take up roughly 0.99% of the sample. Sample: PBMCs. These TCRs come from a male donor in good health and CMV-seronegative.

J is TRBJ2-2 and V is TRBV7-2, with 9 bases that match TRBD2. Germline CDR1 and CDR2: SGHTA and FQGNSA. Trimming removed 4 bases from V and 5 bases from J; junction bases left unmatched: 8. This CDR3 has 16 residues. The CDR3 spells CASSSGSGGGTGELFF. The CDR3 nucleotides read TGTGCCAGCAGCTCGGGTAGCGGGGGCGGGACCGGGGAGCTGTTTTTT.

The J gene is TRBJ2-7, the V gene TRBV11-3; D is unresolved. Germline CDR1 is SGHNT and CDR2 is YENEEA. The CDR3 has 14 amino acids. Trimming removed 4 bases from V and 0 bases from J, with 10 bases in between. The CDR3 coding sequence is TGTGCCAGCAGCTCCAGGTCCAGCTCCTACGAGCAGTACTTC. This encodes CASSSRSSSYEQYF.

The rearrangement uses TRBV6-5 and TRBJ2-1, with 10 bases aligning to TRBD2. The V gene end was trimmed by 5 bases and the J gene end by 3 bases; junction bases not matched to a gene: 4. Germline V CDR1 and CDR2: MNHEY, SVGAGI. The CDR3 sequence is 15 residues long. The CDR3 coding sequence is TGTGCCAGCAGTCAACAGCGGGGGGGCTACAATGAGCAGTTCTTC. Translating gives CASSQQRGGYNEQFF.

The chain uses TRBV25-1 and TRBJ1-3, with a possible D match to TRBD1 (5 bases). Deletions cut 2 bases from V and 1 base from J, with 9 bases between. Per germline, CDR1 MGHDK and CDR2 SYGVNS. The CDR3 runs to 15 residues. The CDR3 nucleotides read TGTGCCAGCAGTGAACAGGGTGCGTCTGGAAACACCATATATTTT. Protein product: CASSEQGASGNTIYF.

The chain is built from TRBV4-3 and TRBJ2-1; 15 bases line up with TRBD2. After removal of 4 bases from V and 6 bases from J, the junction contained 4 bases not matched to a gene. The CDR3 loop spans 16 amino acids. Germline V gives CDR1 LGHNA, CDR2 YSLEER. CDR3 bases: TGCGCCAGCAGCCGCCGGACTAGCGGGGGGGCCAATGAGCAGTTCTTC. This sequence encodes CASSRRTSGGANEQFF.

About this clone: Mismatch with germline at one junction end may stem from a read error. The rearrangement uses TRBV10-3 and TRBJ1-5; D remains unclear. The germline CDR1 and CDR2 sequences are ENHRY and SYGVKD. The CDR3 covers 13 residues. The CDR3 DNA follows: TGCCTCGTGCGGAGGCAGCTTAATCAGCCCCAGCATTTT. It encodes CLVRRQLNQPQHF.

A remark on this clone: A junction boundary mismatches the germline segment, possibly from a read error. CDR3 sequence (DNA): TGTGCGAGCACTACGGGGGGGAACACCGGGGAGCTGTTTTTT. It codes for CASTTGGNTGELFF. This chain joins TRBV7-2 and TRBJ2-2; 7 nucleotides align to TRBD2. Germline V gene sequence: CDR1 SGHTA, CDR2 FQGNSA. The CDR3 loop spans 14 amino acids.

This clone was seen just once. The same CDR3 also results from other DNA sequences found in this sample. The rearrangement links TRBV5-1 to TRBJ1-1; 8 positions match TRBD1. From germline, CDR1 is SGHRS and CDR2 YFSETQ. The ends lost 5 bases at V and 4 bases at J; junction bases unmatched: 4. CDR3 length: 13 residues. CDR3: CASSSDRVTEAFF. The CDR3 DNA is TGCGCCAGCAGTTCGGACAGGGTCACTGAAGCTTTCTTT.

This chain joins TRBV5-6 and TRBJ2-3, with D possibly TRBD2 on 5 matching bases. There are 14 residues in the CDR3. Germline V gene data show CDR1 as SGHDT and CDR2 as YYEEEE. V was pared by 5 bases and J by 2 bases, with 12 bases between. CDR3 coding DNA: TGTGCCAGCAGTTTAGGACTTTCCACAGATACGCAGTATTTT. This encodes CASSLGLSTDTQYF.

The chain recombines TRBV19 with TRBJ1-1; TRBD1 matches 11 bases. The CDR3 extends over 16 amino acids. After removal of 5 bases from V and 5 bases from J, the junction contained 10 bases not matched to a gene. Per the germline V gene, CDR1 is LNHDA and CDR2 is SQIVND (reference sequence). The CDR3, as DNA: TGTGCCAGTAGTTCGGCCCCCGGGACAGGGGGAACTGAAGCTTTCTTT. Translating gives CASSSAPGTGGTEAFF.

Turning to this clone: At one end, the junction sequence differs from germline, possibly due to a read error. The genes are TRBV7-9 and TRBJ1-3; 7 bases match TRBD1. From germline, CDR1 is SEHNR and CDR2 FQNEAQ (reference sequence). The CDR3 consists of 16 residues. The CDR3 sequence: CSSSTGDRAAGNTIYF. CDR3 nucleotide sequence: TGTTCCAGCAGCACCGGCGACAGGGCGGCTGGAAACACCATATATTTT. The variable domain in full, with the rest retrieved from reference TRBV7-9 and TRBJ1-3, is DTGVSQNPRHKITKRGQNVTFRCDPISEHNRLYWYRQTLGQGPEFLTYFQNEAQLEKSRLLSDRFSAERPKGSFSTLEIQRTEQGDSAMYLCSSSTGDRAAGNTIYFGEGSWLTVV.

This clone was detected only a few times. This rearrangement joins TRBV18 to TRBJ1-6; 10 bases fit TRBD1. V trimming: 3 bases; J trimming: 8 bases; junction bases outside the gene matches: 7. This CDR3 has 16 residues. Germline values: CDR1 KGHSH, CDR2 LQKENI. The CDR3 sequence is CASSPTGGTGDSPLHF. The DNA of the CDR3 is TGTGCCAGCTCACCGACAGGGGGCACTGGTGATTCACCCCTCCACTTT.

J is TRBJ2-2 and V is TRBV7-9; 9 nucleotides match TRBD1. V lost 3 bases and J lost 1; bases outside the gene matches: 3. Germline V CDR1 and CDR2: SEHNR, FQNEAQ (reference sequence). The CDR3 extends over 16 amino acids. The DNA of the CDR3 is TGTGCCAGCAGCTTTGGGACAGGGTTGAACACCGGGGAGCTGTTTTTT. Its translation is CASSFGTGLNTGELFF.

The chain employs TRBV6-1 and TRBJ1-4, with 9 bases aligning to TRBD1. J lost 7 bases, V lost 1 base, and 4 bases had no gene match. This CDR3 contains 15 residues. Germline CDR1 MNHNS, CDR2 SASEGT. CDR3 coding DNA: TGTGCCAGCAGTGAAGGGACAGGGGCCCGTGAAAAACTGTTTTTT. Protein sequence: CASSEGTGAREKLFF.

The chain employs TRBV11-2 and TRBJ1-1, with a weak D call TRBD1 (6 bases). V lost 5 bases, J lost 4 bases, and 14 bases lay in between. CDR3 length equals 14 residues. Germline V gene lookup returns CDR1 SGHAT and CDR2 FQNNGV. CDR3 region: CASSPESRGTEAFF. CDR3 sequence (DNA): TGTGCCAGCAGCCCAGAGAGCAGGGGCACTGAAGCTTTCTTT.